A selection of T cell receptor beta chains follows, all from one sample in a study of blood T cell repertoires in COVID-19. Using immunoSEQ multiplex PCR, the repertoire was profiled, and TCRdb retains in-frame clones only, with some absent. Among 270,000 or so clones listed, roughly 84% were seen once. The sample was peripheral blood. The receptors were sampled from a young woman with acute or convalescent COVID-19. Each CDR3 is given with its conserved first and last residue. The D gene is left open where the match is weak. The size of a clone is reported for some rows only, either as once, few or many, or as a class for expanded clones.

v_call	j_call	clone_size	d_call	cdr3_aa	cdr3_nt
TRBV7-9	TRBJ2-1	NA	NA	CASSLVASSNEQFF	TGTGCCAGCAGCTTAGTGGCTAGCTCCAATGAGCAGTTCTTC
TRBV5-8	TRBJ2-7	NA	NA	CASSSQYYEQYF	TGTGCCAGCAGCTCACAATACTACGAGCAGTACTTC
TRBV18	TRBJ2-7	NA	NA	CASSPAEDWSSYEQYF	TGTGCCAGCTCACCAGCGGAAGACTGGAGCTCCTACGAGCAGTACTTC
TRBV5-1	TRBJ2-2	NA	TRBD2	CASRGLADAGELFF	TGCGCCAGCAGGGGACTAGCTGACGCCGGGGAGCTGTTTTTT
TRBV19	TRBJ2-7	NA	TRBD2	CASSILAGVSEQYF	TGTGCCAGTAGTATATTGGCGGGAGTTTCGGAGCAGTACTTC
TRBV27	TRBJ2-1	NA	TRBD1	CASSLTGGSYNEQFF	TGTGCCAGCAGTTTAACAGGGGGCTCCTACAATGAGCAGTTCTTC
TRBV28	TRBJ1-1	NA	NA	CASSEGTEAFF	TGTGCCAGCAGTGAGGGCACTGAAGCTTTCTTT
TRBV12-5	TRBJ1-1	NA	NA	CASGLGETNTEAFF	TGTGCTAGTGGTTTGGGAGAAACGAACACTGAAGCTTTCTTT
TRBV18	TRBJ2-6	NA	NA	CATTPTLGANVLTF	TGTGCCACCACCCCCACTCTTGGGGCCAACGTCCTGACTTTC
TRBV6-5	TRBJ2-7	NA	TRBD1	CASSPTGWANEQYF	TGTGCCAGCAGCCCGACAGGGTGGGCGAACGAGCAGTACTTC
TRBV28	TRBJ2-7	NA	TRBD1	CASSFPTKLQGYEQYF	TGTGCCAGCAGTTTCCCGACCAAACTACAGGGGTACGAGCAGTACTTC
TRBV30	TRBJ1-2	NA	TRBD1	CAGHPGQGAAGYTF	TGTGCCGGACACCCGGGACAGGGGGCCGCGGGCTACACCTTC
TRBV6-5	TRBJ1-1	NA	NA	CASNQIRQAGTEAFF	TGTGCCAGCAACCAGATACGACAGGCGGGCACTGAAGCTTTCTTT
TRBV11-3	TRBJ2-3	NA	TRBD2	CASSPGTSGIADTQYF	TGTGCCAGCAGCCCCGGGACTAGCGGGATCGCAGATACGCAGTATTTT
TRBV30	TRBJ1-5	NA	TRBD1	CAWSEGQSSNQPQHF	TGTGCCTGGAGTGAGGGACAGTCAAGCAATCAGCCCCAGCATTTT
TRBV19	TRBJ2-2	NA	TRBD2	CASTGTSGGINTGELFF	TGTGCCAGTACCGGGACTAGCGGGGGTATTAACACCGGGGAGCTGTTTTTT
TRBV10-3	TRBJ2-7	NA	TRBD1	CAISVLGQGSLGLYEQYF	TGTGCCATCAGTGTACTAGGACAGGGGTCCCTCGGGCTCTACGAGCAGTACTTC
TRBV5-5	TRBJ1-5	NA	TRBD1	CANSEGQGAHNQPQHF	TGTGCCAACAGCGAGGGACAGGGGGCACACAATCAGCCCCAGCATTTT
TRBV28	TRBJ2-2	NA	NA	CASNAPGVGELFF	TGTGCCAGCAACGCCCCCGGAGTGGGGGAGCTGTTTTTT
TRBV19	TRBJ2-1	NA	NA	CASTGITYNEQFF	TGTGCCAGCACCGGGATCACCTACAATGAGCAGTTCTTC
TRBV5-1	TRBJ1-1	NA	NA	CASSLFHGNTEAFF	TGCGCCAGCAGCTTGTTTCACGGGAACACTGAAGCTTTCTTT
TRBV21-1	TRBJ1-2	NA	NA	CASSTRDRVRGYGYTF	TGTGCCAGCAGCACCCGGGACAGGGTGCGTGGCTATGGCTACACCTTC
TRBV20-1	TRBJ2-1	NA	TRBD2	CSAGGTSGSLREQFF	TGCAGTGCTGGTGGGACTAGCGGGAGTCTGCGGGAGCAGTTCTTC
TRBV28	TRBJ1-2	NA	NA	CASTPGGAGDYGYTF	TGTGCCAGCACCCCCGGGGGGGCGGGGGACTATGGCTACACCTTC
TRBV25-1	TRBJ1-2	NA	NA	CASSEWEEVGYTF	TGTGCCAGCAGTGAATGGGAGGAAGTGGGCTACACCTTC
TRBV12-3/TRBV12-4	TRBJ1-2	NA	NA	CASSSPGLGGYTF	TGTGCCAGCAGCTCTCCGGGGTTAGGCGGCTACACCTTC
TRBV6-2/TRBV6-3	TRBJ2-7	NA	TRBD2	CASSYSLGLAGVSPWYF	TGTGCCAGCAGTTACTCACTGGGACTAGCGGGAGTGTCTCCGTGGTACTTC
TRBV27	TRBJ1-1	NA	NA	CASSLSWQYTEAFF	TGTGCCAGCAGTTTATCCTGGCAGTACACTGAAGCTTTCTTT
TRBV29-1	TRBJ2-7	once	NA	CSVAGAASSYEQYF	TGCAGCGTTGCCGGAGCAGCTAGCTCCTACGAGCAGTACTTC
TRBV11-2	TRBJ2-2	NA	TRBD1	CASSLEVTGPLIGELFF	TGTGCCAGCAGCTTAGAGGTGACAGGGCCGCTTATCGGGGAGCTGTTTTTT
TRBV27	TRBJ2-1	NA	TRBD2	CASSPSPGLAGVLSLYNEQFF	TGTGCCAGCAGTCCCTCCCCGGGACTAGCGGGAGTACTCTCTCTGTACAATGAGCAGTTCTTC
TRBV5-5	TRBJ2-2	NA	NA	CASSLVSGTPTGELFF	TGTGCCAGCAGCTTGGTTTCCGGGACACCCACCGGGGAGCTGTTTTTT
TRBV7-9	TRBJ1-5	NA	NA	CASSLGQQGDQPQHF	TGTGCCAGCAGCTTAGGTCAGCAGGGTGATCAGCCCCAGCATTTT
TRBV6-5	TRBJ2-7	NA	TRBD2	CASGDGTSDRYEQYF	TGTGCCAGCGGGGACGGGACTAGCGATCGCTACGAGCAGTACTTC
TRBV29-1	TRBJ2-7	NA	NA	CSVVEPSYEQYF	TGCAGCGTTGTGGAGCCTTCCTACGAGCAGTACTTC
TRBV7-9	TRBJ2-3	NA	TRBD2	CASSSPSGTRGDTQYF	TGTGCCAGCAGCTCCCCTAGCGGGACTCGGGGAGATACGCAGTATTTT
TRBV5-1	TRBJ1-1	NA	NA	CASSLGTVNTEAFF	TGCGCCAGCAGCTTGGGGACAGTGAACACTGAAGCTTTCTTT
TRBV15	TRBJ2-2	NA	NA	CATSRGSGVAGELFF	TGTGCCACCAGCAGAGGTTCAGGGGTGGCCGGGGAGCTGTTTTTT
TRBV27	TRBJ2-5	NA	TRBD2	CACGGSETQYF	TGTGCCTGCGGGGGTTCGGAGACCCAGTACTTC